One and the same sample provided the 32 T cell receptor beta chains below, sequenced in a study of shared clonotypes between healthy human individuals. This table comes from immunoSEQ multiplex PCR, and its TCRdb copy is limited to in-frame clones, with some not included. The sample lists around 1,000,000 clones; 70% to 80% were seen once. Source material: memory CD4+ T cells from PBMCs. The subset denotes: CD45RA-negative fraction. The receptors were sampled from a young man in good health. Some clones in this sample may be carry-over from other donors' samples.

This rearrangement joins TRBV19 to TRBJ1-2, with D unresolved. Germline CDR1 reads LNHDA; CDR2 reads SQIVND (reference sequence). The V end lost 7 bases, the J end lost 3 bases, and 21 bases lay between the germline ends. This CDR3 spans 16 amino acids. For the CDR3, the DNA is TGTGCCAGTAAGAGTCCACCGGGAGGGAAGGACTATGGCTACACCTTC. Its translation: CASKSPPGGKDYGYTF.

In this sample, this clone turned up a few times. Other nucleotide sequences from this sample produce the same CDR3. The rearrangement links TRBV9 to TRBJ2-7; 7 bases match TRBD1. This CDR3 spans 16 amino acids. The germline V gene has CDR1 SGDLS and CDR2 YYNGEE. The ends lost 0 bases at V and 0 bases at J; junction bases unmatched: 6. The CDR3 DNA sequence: TGTGCCAGCAGCGTAGGTGACAGGGTCGGCTCCTACGAGCAGTACTTC. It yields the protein CASSVGDRVGSYEQYF.

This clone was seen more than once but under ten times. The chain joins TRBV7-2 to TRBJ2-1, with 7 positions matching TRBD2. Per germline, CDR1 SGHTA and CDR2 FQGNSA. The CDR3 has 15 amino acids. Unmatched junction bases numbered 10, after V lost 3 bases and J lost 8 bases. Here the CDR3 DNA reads TGTGCCAGCAGCTTCGCTAGCGGAGTCGGGTATGAGCAGTTCTTC. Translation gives CASSFASGVGYEQFF.

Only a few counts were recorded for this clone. The CDR3 loop reads CASSLQGRDSQFF. CDR3 in DNA: TGTGCCAGCAGCCTCCAAGGTCGGGATTCGCAGTTCTTC. This chain links TRBV7-3 with TRBJ2-1; weak D call: TRBD2 (5 bases). There are 13 residues in the CDR3. Germline V gives CDR1 SGHTA, CDR2 FQGTGA. V lost 5 bases and J lost 12, with 17 bases in between.

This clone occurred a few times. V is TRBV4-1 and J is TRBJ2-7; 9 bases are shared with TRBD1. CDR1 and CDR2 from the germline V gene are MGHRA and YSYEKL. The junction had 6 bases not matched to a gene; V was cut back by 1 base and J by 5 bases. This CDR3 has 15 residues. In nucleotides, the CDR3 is TGCGCCAGCAGCCAAGCGGCACAGGGGGCTGACGAGCAGTACTTC. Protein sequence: CASSQAAQGADEQYF.

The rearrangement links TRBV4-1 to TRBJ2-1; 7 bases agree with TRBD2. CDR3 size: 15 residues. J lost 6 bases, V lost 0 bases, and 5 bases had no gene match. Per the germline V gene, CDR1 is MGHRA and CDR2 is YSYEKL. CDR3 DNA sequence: TGCGCCAGCAGCCAAGAGGGACTAATGCCCAATGAGCAGTTCTTC. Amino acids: CASSQEGLMPNEQFF.

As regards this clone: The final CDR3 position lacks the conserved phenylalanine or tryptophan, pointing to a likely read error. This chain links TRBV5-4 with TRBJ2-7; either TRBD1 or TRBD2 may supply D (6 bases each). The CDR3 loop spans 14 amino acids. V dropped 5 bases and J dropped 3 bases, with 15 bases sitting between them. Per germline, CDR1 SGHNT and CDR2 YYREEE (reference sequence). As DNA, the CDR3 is TGTGCCAGCAGAGGGGGGTGGAGAGGCTACGAGCAGTACCTC. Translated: CASRGGWRGYEQYL.

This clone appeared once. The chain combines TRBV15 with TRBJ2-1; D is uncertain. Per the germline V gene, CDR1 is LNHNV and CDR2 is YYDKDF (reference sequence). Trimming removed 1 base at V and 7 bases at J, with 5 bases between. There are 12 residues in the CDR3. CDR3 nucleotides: TGTGCCACCAGCAGAGTCCGTAATGAGCAGTTCTTC. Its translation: CATSRVRNEQFF. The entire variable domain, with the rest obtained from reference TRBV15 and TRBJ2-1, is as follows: DAMVIQNPRYQVTQFGKPVTLSCSQTLNHNVMYWYQQKSSQAPKLLFHYYDKDFNNEADTPDNFQSRRPNTSFCFLDIRSPGLGDTAMYLCATSRVRNEQFFGPGTRLTVL.

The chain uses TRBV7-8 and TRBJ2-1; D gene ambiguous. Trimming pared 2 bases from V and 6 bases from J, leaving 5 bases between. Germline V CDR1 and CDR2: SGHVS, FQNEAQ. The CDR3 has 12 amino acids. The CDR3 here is CASSLFANEQFF. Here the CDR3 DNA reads TGTGCCAGCAGCTTATTTGCCAATGAGCAGTTCTTC.

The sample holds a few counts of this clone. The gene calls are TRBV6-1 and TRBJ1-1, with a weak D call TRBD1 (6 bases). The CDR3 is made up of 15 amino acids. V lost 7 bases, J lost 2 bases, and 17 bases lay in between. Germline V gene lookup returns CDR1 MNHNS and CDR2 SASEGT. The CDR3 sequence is CASNPPGALNTEAFF. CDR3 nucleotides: TGTGCCAGCAACCCCCCAGGGGCTTTAAACACTGAAGCTTTCTTT.

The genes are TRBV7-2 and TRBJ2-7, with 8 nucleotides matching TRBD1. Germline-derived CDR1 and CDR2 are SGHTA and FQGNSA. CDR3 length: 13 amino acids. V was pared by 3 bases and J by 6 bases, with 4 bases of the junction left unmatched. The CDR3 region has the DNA TGTGCCAGCAGCTTGGGGACAGGTATCGAGCAGTACTTC. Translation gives CASSLGTGIEQYF.

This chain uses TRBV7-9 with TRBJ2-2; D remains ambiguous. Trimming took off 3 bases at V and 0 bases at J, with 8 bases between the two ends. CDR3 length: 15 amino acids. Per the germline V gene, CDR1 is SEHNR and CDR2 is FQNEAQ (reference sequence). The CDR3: CASSLATSNTGELFF. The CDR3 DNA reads TGTGCCAGCAGCTTGGCAACTTCGAACACCGGGGAGCTGTTTTTT.

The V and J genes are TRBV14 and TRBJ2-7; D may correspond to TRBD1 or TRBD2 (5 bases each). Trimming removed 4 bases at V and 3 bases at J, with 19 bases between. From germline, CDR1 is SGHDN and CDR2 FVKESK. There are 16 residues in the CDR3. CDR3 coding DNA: TGTGCCAGCAGCCTGAGGGCCTCGCAGGGACGCTACGAGCAGTACTTC. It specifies CASSLRASQGRYEQYF.

The CDR3 reads CASSQDPLLGRRYNQPQHF. The CDR3 DNA reads TGTGCCAGCAGCCAAGATCCGTTATTAGGCAGGCGGTACAATCAGCCCCAGCATTTT. V and J are TRBV14 and TRBJ1-5; no firm D call. Trimming took off 0 bases at V and 3 bases at J, with 21 bases between the two ends. CDR1 is SGHDN and CDR2 is FVKESK in the germline V gene. The CDR3 has 19 residues.

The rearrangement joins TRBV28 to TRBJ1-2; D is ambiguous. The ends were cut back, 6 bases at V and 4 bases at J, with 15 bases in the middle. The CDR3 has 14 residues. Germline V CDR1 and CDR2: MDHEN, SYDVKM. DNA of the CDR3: TGTGCCAGCAGCCCCGGACCGTTAGGCTATGGCTACACCTTC. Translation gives CASSPGPLGYGYTF.

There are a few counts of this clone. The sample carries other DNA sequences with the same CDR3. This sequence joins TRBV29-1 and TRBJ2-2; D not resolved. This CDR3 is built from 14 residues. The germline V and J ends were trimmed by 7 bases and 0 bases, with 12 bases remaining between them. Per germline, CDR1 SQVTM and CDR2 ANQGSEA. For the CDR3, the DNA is TGCAGCGCGGCTGTGGGTCCGAACACCGGGGAGCTGTTTTTT. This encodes CSAAVGPNTGELFF.

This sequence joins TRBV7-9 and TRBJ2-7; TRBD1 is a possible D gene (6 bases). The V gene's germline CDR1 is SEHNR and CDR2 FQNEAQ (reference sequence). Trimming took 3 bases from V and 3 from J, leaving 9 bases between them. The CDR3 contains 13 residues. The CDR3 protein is CASSFQGLYEQYF. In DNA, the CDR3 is TGTGCCAGCAGCTTTCAGGGGCTCTACGAGCAGTACTTC. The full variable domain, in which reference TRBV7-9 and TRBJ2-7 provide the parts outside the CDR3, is DTGVSQNPRHKITKRGQNVTFRCDPISEHNRLYWYRQTLGQGPEFLTYFQNEAQLEKSRLLSDRFSAERPKGSFSTLEIQRTEQGDSAMYLCASSFQGLYEQYFGPGTRLTVT.

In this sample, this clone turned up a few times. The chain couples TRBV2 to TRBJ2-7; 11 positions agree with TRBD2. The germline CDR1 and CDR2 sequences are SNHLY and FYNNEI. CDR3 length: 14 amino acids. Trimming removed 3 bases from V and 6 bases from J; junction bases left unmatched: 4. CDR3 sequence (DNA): TGTGCCAGCAGTGAGACTAGCGGGACGACCGAGCAGTACTTC. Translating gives CASSETSGTTEQYF.

DNA of the CDR3: TGTGCCAGCCGGGACTCTACCAATTTTGGGCAGTACTTC. The encoded protein is CASRDSTNFGQYF. The V call is TRBV6-4, the J call TRBJ2-7; D may be TRBD2 (6 bases). This CDR3 contains 13 residues. CDR1 is MRHNA and CDR2 is SNTAGT in the germline V gene. V lost 8 bases and J 9 bases, leaving 20 bases between the germline ends.

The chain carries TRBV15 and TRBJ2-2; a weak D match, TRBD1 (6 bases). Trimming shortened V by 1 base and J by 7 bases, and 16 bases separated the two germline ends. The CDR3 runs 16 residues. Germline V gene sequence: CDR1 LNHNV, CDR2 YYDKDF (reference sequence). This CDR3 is CATSRARSAGDGELFF. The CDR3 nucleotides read TGTGCCACCAGCAGAGCGAGGTCGGCAGGGGACGGGGAGCTGTTTTTT.

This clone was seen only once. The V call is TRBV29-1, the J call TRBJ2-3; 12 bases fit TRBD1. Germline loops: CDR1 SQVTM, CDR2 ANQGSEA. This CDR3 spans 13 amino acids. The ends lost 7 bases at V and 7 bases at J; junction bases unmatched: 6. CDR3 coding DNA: TGCAGCGCAACGGGACAGGGGGCGAATACGCAGTATTTT. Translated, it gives CSATGQGANTQYF.

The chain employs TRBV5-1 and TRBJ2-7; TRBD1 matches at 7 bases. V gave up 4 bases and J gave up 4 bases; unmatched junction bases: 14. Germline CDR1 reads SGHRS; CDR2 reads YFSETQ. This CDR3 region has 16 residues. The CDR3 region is CASSPARGQARYEQYF. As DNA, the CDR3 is TGCGCCAGCAGCCCCGCAAGAGGACAGGCAAGATACGAGCAGTACTTC.

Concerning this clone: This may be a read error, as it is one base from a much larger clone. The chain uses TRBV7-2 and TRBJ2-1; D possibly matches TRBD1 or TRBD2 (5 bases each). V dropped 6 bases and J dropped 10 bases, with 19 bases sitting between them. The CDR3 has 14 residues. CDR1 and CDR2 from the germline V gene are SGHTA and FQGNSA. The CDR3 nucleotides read TGTGCCAGCAGTCACAAAAAAACCGGGGCAGAGCAGTTCTTC. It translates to CASSHKKTGAEQFF.

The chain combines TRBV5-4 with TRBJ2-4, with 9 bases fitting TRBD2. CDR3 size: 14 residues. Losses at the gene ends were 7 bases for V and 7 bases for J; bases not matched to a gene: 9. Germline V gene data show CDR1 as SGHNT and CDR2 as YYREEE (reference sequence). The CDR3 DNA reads TGTGCCAGCGAGATAGCGGGGGACTTGAACATTCAGTACTTC. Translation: CASEIAGDLNIQYF.

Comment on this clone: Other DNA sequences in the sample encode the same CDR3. The CDR3 sequence: CASSLAGGNTEAFF. Here the CDR3 DNA reads TGTGCCAGCAGCTTGGCAGGGGGCAACACTGAAGCTTTCTTT. The V gene is TRBV5-8, the J gene TRBJ1-1; 8 positions agree with TRBD1. The CDR3 runs 14 residues. The germline V gene has CDR1 SGHTS and CDR2 YDEGEE. V lost 0 bases, J lost 2 bases, and 0 bases stayed unmatched.

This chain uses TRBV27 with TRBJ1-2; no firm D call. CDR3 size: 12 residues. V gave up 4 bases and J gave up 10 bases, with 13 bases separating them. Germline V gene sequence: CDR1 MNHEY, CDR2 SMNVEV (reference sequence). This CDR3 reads CASSSGVVNYTF. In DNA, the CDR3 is TGTGCCAGCAGTTCAGGCGTTGTTAACTACACCTTC.

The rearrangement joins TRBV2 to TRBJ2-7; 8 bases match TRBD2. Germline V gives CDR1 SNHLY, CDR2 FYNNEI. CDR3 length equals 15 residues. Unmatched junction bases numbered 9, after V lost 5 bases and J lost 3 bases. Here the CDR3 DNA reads TGTGCCAGCAGTCCTTCAAGCGGGAGCGGCTACGAGCAGTACTTC. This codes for CASSPSSGSGYEQYF.

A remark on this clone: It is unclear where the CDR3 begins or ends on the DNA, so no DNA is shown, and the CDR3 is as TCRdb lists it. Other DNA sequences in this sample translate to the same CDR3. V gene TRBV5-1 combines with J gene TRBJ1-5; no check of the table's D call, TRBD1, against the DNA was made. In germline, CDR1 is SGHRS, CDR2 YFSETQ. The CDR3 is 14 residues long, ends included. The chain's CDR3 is CASSSGQGDQPQHF.

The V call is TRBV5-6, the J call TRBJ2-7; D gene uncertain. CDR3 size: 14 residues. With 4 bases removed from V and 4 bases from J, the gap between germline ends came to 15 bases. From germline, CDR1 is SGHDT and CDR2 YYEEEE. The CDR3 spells CASSTSWIPYEQYF. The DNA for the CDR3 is TGTGCCAGCAGCACAAGCTGGATACCTTACGAGCAGTACTTC.

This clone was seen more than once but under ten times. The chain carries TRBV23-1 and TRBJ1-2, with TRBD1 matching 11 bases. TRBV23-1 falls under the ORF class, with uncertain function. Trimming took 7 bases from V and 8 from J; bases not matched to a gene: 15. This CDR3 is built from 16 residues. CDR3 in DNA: TGCGCCAGCACTCTAGTCCATGGACAGGGGGCGCGGGGCTACACCTTC. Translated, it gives CASTLVHGQGARGYTF.

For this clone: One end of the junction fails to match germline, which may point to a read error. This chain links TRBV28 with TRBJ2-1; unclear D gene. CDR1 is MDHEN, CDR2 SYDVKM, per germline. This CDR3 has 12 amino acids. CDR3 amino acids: CASRSLGRPALF. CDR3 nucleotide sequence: TGTGCCAGCAGATCTTTAGGACGGCCCGCGCTCTTC.

CDR3 DNA sequence: TGTGCCAGCAGCCACACTAGCGGACCTTATAACGGGTTCTTC. Its translation is CASSHTSGPYNGFF. The chain carries TRBV7-4 and TRBJ2-1; TRBD2 agrees at 8 bases. The germline V gene has CDR1 SGHVT and CDR2 SQSDAQ. This CDR3 contains 14 residues. Trimming cost V 5 bases and J 15 bases; bases outside gene matches: 15.